The rows below give T cell receptor beta chains drawn from one sample of a study of cytotoxic CD8 clonotypes in ibrutinib-treated CLL. The protocol was immunoSEQ multiplex PCR, while the TCRdb copy is restricted to in-frame clones and leaves out a portion. Among about 140,000 clones listed, 91% were seen once. The sample here was PBMCs, taken after 12 months of ibrutinib treatment. The source of these receptors is a human donor with chronic lymphocytic leukemia. The CDR3 runs from the conserved cysteine through the conserved F or W. The order of the fields is V gene, J gene, clone size, D gene, CDR3 protein, CDR3 DNA. D genes are given only for firm matches. Expanded clones get a size class; other rows say once, few or many, or leave the size out.

TRBV28	TRBJ1-5	.	.	CASSSGGMGNQPQHF	TGTGCCAGCAGTTCGGGGGGTATGGGCAATCAGCCCCAGCATTTT
TRBV7-8	TRBJ1-1	.	.	CASSANREVIEAFF	TGTGCCAGCAGCGCAAACAGGGAGGTCATTGAAGCTTTCTTT
TRBV27	TRBJ1-1	.	TRBD1	CASSPQGGTYTEAFF	TGTGCCAGCAGTCCACAGGGGGGGACTTACACTGAAGCTTTCTTT
TRBV7-2	TRBJ2-7	once	TRBD2	CASRSLAGSSYEQYF	TGTGCCAGCAGATCTCTAGCGGGTAGCTCCTACGAGCAGTACTTC
TRBV2	TRBJ2-1	.	TRBD2	CASSFSSGVLGNEQFF	TGTGCCAGCAGTTTTTCTAGCGGGGTGTTAGGGAATGAGCAGTTCTTC
TRBV4-2	TRBJ1-2	.	TRBD1	CASSRGAQGDTGYTF	TGTGCCAGCAGCCGGGGAGCCCAGGGGGATACCGGCTACACCTTC
TRBV5-1	TRBJ2-1	few	TRBD2	CASRLAGEENEQFF	TGCGCCAGCCGATTGGCGGGAGAGGAGAATGAGCAGTTCTTC
TRBV7-3	TRBJ2-3	few	TRBD2	CASSLAGGPTDTQYF	TGTGCCAGCAGCCTAGCGGGAGGGCCGACAGATACGCAGTATTTT
TRBV29-1	TRBJ2-1	.	.	CSAHRGGNEQFF	TGCAGCGCTCACAGGGGGGGCAATGAGCAGTTCTTC
TRBV29-1	TRBJ2-3	few	TRBD2	CSVEGNSGSLDTQYF	TGCAGCGTTGAAGGTAATAGCGGGAGTTTGGATACGCAGTATTTT
TRBV7-3	TRBJ2-1	.	.	CASSLRGFGHNEQFF	TGTGCCAGCAGCTTAAGGGGGTTTGGCCACAATGAGCAGTTCTTC
TRBV11-1	TRBJ2-3	.	TRBD2	CASSQTGLAGNTDTQYF	TGTGCCAGCAGCCAAACGGGACTAGCGGGGAACACAGATACGCAGTATTTT
TRBV15	TRBJ1-2	once	.	CATSRLSGTKANYGYTF	TGTGCCACCAGCAGACTCTCCGGGACAAAGGCTAACTATGGCTACACCTTC
TRBV4-2	TRBJ2-3	.	TRBD2	CASSQDIGVGAGVTDTQYF	TGTGCCAGCAGCCAAGATATCGGTGTCGGAGCGGGAGTCACAGATACGCAGTATTTT
TRBV7-3	TRBJ1-2	.	.	CASSPDSNYGYTF	TGTGCCAGCAGCCCGGACAGCAACTATGGCTACACCTTC
TRBV28	TRBJ1-5	.	.	CASSLLGANQPQHF	TGTGCCAGCAGTTTATTGGGAGCCAATCAGCCCCAGCATTTT
TRBV11-2	TRBJ1-2	once	.	CASSLDGADYGYTF	TGTGCCAGCAGCTTAGATGGGGCAGACTATGGCTACACCTTC
TRBV11-3	TRBJ2-7	.	.	CASSPGQSSYEQYF	TGTGCCAGCAGCCCCGGACAGAGCTCCTACGAGCAGTACTTC
TRBV27	TRBJ2-7	.	TRBD1	CASSLGTGGWDEQYF	TGTGCCAGCAGTCTAGGGACAGGGGGCTGGGACGAGCAGTACTTC
TRBV11-2	TRBJ2-7	.	.	CASSLIGTIDEQYF	TGTGCCAGCAGCTTGATAGGGACCATAGACGAGCAGTACTTC
TRBV4-3	TRBJ2-7	.	.	CASSSGPSTGTYEQYF	TGCGCCAGCAGCTCCGGTCCTTCGACAGGCACCTACGAGCAGTACTTC
TRBV5-6	TRBJ1-5	.	.	CASSLWAGDQPQHF	TGTGCCAGCAGCTTATGGGCAGGCGATCAGCCCCAGCATTTT